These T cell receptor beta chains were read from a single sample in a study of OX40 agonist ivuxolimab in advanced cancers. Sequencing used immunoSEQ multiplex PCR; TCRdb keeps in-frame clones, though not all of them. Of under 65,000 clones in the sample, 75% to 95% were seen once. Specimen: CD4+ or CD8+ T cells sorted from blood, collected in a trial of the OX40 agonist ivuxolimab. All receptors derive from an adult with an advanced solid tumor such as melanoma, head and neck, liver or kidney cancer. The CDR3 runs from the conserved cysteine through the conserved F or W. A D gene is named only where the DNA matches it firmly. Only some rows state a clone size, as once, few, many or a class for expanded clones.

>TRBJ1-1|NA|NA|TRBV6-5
TGTGCCAGCAGTTATCAAGCGGGAGGAGGAACTGAAGCTTTCTTT
CASSYQAGGGTEAFF
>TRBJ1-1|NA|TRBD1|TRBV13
TGTGCCAGCAGCCTTACAGGGGAGCAGGGGCCGGCTTTCTTT
CASSLTGEQGPAFF
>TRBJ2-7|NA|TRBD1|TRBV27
TGTGCCAGCAGTTTATCTTGGGACAGAGAATCTCTTAGCTACGAGCAGTACTTC
CASSLSWDRESLSYEQYF
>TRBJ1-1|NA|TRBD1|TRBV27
TGTGCCAGCAGTCATTACAGGGGGCGGGCCACTGAAGCTTTCTTT
CASSHYRGRATEAFF
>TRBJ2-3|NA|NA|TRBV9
TGTGCCAGCAGCGTTTGGGACATCAGCACAGATACGCAGTATTTT
CASSVWDISTDTQYF
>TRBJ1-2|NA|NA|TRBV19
TGTGCCAGTAGTCATAGGGGGGATGGCTACACCTTC
CASSHRGDGYTF
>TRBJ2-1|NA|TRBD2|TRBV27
TGTGCCTCCTGTTGGACTAGCGGGAACCCCACCCAGTTCTTC
CASCWTSGNPTQFF
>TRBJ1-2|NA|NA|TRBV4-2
TGTGCCAGCAGCCAAGATGGCCTCGCGGGGGTCGATGGCTACACCTTC
CASSQDGLAGVDGYTF
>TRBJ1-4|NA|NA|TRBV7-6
TGTGCCAGCAGCCCCCTAGAAAACAGGCCATCGGGGGAAAAACTGTTTTTT
CASSPLENRPSGEKLFF
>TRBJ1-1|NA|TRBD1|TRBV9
TGTGCCAGCAGCTACCACAGGGGGGTGAACACTGAAGCTTTCTTT
CASSYHRGVNTEAFF
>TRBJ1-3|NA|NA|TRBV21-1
TGTGCCAGCAACCCAATTCGCAGGGCTGGAAACACCATATATTTT
CASNPIRRAGNTIYF
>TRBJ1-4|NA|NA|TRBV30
TGTGCCTGGAGCGGAGGAGGGGGAAGTGAAAAACTGTTTTTT
CAWSGGGGSEKLFF
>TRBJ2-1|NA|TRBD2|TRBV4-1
TGCGCCAGCAGCCAAGGCGGTAGTAAGACTAGCGGATTCTCCTACAATGAGCAGTTCTTC
CASSQGGSKTSGFSYNEQFF
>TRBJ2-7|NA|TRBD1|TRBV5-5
TGTGCCAGCAGCTTGGTCCCGGACAGGGGGTACTACGAGCAGTACTTC
CASSLVPDRGYYEQYF
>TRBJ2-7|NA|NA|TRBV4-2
TGTGCCAGCAGCCAAGAACATCTTTACGAGCAGTACTTC
CASSQEHLYEQYF
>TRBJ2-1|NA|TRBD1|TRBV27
TGTGCCAGCAGTCCGGGACAGGGGTTCTCCAATGAGCAGTTCTTC
CASSPGQGFSNEQFF
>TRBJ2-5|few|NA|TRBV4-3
TGCGCCAGCAGCCAAGATAACGGCCGAGGAGGGACCCAGTACTTC
CASSQDNGRGGTQYF
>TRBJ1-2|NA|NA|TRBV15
TGTGCCACCAGCTCAACCACGGACCCTCGGGTGGGCTACACCTTC
CATSSTTDPRVGYTF
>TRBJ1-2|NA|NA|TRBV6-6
TGTGCCAGCAGTCCGTACAAGTGGACAGTAGATGGCTACACCTTC
CASSPYKWTVDGYTF
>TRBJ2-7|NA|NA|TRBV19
TGTGCCAGTAGTCCTGGGACCTACGAGCAGTACTTC
CASSPGTYEQYF
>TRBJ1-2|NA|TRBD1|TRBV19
TGTGCCACCGAATGGGGGCTCGACAGGGCCCCTCGAGGCTACACCTTC
CATEWGLDRAPRGYTF
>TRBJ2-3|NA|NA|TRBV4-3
TGCGCCAGCAGCCAATATCTAAGTCACACAGATACGCAGTATTTT
CASSQYLSHTDTQYF
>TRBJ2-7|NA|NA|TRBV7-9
TGTGCCAGCAGCCCGTACTTTGCTAACGAGCAGTACTTC
CASSPYFANEQYF
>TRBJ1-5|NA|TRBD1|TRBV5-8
TGTGCCAGCAGCTTGGTAGGCAGGGGGCTTGTGAAGCCCCAGCATTTT
CASSLVGRGLVKPQHF